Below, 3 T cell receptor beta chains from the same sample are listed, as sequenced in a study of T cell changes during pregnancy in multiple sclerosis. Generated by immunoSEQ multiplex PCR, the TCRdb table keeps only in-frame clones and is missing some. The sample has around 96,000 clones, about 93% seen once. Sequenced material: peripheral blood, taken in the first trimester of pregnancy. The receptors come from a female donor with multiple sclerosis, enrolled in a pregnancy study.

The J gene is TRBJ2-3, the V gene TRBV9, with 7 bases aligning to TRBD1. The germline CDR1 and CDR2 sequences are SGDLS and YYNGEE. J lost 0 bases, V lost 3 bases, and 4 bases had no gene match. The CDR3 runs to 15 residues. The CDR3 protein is CASSGEQGSTDTQYF. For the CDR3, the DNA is TGTGCCAGCAGCGGTGAACAGGGGAGCACAGATACGCAGTATTTT.

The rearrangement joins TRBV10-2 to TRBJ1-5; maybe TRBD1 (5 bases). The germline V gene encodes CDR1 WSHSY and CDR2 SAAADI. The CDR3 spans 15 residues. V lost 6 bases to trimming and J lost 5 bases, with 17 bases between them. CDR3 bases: TGCGCCAGCAGCGAAGGGGTTTACTGGGATCAGCCCCAGCATTTT. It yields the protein CASSEGVYWDQPQHF.

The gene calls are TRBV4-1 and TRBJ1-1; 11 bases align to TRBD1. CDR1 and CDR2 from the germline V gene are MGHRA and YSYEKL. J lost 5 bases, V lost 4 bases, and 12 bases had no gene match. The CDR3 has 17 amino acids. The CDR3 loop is CASSPRTYRDRGTEAFF. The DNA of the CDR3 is TGCGCCAGCAGCCCACGAACCTACCGGGACAGGGGGACTGAAGCTTTCTTT.